This is a list of T cell receptor beta chains from one sample in a study of cytomegalovirus exposure and HLA in healthy donors. Here immunoSEQ multiplex PCR was the method, and the copy in TCRdb shows in-frame clones only, minus some. The sample has approximately 100,000 clones; around nine tenths are singletons. The sample taken for sequencing was PBMCs. The receptors were gathered from a woman aged 25 to 45 in good health and CMV-seronegative. Each CDR3 is given with its conserved first and last residue. A D gene is named only where the DNA matches it firmly. Not every row has a clone size; where given, it reads once, few, many or a size class.

j_gene: TRBJ2-5; d_gene: TRBD2; v_gene: TRBV25-1; len: 16; abundance: NA; CDR3aa: CASSPSFLAGGREQYF; CDR3nt: TGTGCCAGCAGTCCCTCTTTTCTAGCGGGGGGGCGGGAGCAGTACTTC
j_gene: TRBJ1-4; d_gene: NA; v_gene: TRBV27; len: 17; abundance: NA; CDR3aa: CASSPRGTLRFNEKLFF; CDR3nt: TGTGCCAGCAGTCCCCGCGGGACTCTCCGCTTTAATGAAAAACTGTTTTTT
j_gene: TRBJ2-7; d_gene: TRBD2; v_gene: TRBV7-2; len: 15; abundance: NA; CDR3aa: CASSLNPAGVNEQYF; CDR3nt: TGTGCCAGCAGCTTAAATCCAGCGGGAGTTAACGAGCAGTACTTC
j_gene: TRBJ2-1; d_gene: TRBD2; v_gene: TRBV14; len: 15; abundance: once; CDR3aa: CASSTGGSSYNEQFF; CDR3nt: TGTGCCAGCAGCACCGGGGGGAGCTCCTACAATGAGCAGTTCTTC
j_gene: TRBJ1-2; d_gene: TRBD1; v_gene: TRBV2; len: 14; abundance: NA; CDR3aa: CATPGQTFNYGYTF; CDR3nt: TGTGCCACACCGGGACAGACTTTTAACTATGGCTACACCTTC
j_gene: TRBJ1-5; d_gene: NA; v_gene: TRBV18; len: 15; abundance: few; CDR3aa: CASSPRRGSNQPQHF; CDR3nt: TGTGCCAGCTCACCAAGGCGGGGTAGCAATCAGCCCCAGCATTTT
j_gene: TRBJ2-2; d_gene: NA; v_gene: TRBV7-2; len: 10; abundance: NA; CDR3aa: CASGGRELFF; CDR3nt: TGTGCCAGCGGGGGGAGGGAGCTGTTTTTT
j_gene: TRBJ1-1; d_gene: NA; v_gene: TRBV5-1; len: 13; abundance: NA; CDR3aa: CASSIDRLTEAFF; CDR3nt: TGCGCCAGCAGCATAGACAGGCTCACTGAAGCTTTCTTT
j_gene: TRBJ2-5; d_gene: NA; v_gene: TRBV5-5; len: 15; abundance: NA; CDR3aa: CASSLDGRVGETQYF; CDR3nt: TGTGCCAGCAGCTTGGATGGCAGGGTGGGAGAGACCCAGTACTTC
j_gene: TRBJ2-1; d_gene: NA; v_gene: TRBV10-2; len: 17; abundance: NA; CDR3aa: CAAPRDATGLSRDEQFF; CDR3nt: TGCGCCGCCCCCCGGGACGCCACAGGGCTATCGAGAGATGAGCAGTTCTTC
j_gene: TRBJ2-4; d_gene: TRBD1; v_gene: TRBV25-1; len: 12; abundance: NA; CDR3aa: CASSADRGEQYF; CDR3nt: TGTGCCAGCAGTGCCGACAGGGGCGAACAGTACTTC
j_gene: TRBJ1-5; d_gene: NA; v_gene: TRBV6-5; len: 15; abundance: NA; CDR3aa: CASSLVRGAAQPQHF; CDR3nt: TGTGCCAGCAGCCTCGTGCGGGGGGCGGCTCAGCCCCAGCATTTT
j_gene: TRBJ1-2; d_gene: NA; v_gene: TRBV5-6; len: 14; abundance: NA; CDR3aa: CASSLQVIGSGYTF; CDR3nt: TGTGCCAGCAGCTTGCAGGTAATAGGTTCCGGCTACACCTTC
j_gene: TRBJ2-3; d_gene: NA; v_gene: TRBV5-1; len: 15; abundance: NA; CDR3aa: CASSLDGISADTQYF; CDR3nt: TGCGCCAGCAGCTTGGACGGGATAAGCGCAGATACGCAGTATTTT
j_gene: TRBJ2-3; d_gene: TRBD1; v_gene: TRBV27; len: 16; abundance: NA; CDR3aa: CASSLFRQGSTDTQYF; CDR3nt: TGTGCCAGCAGTCTCTTCAGACAGGGAAGTACAGATACGCAGTATTTT
j_gene: TRBJ1-2; d_gene: TRBD1; v_gene: TRBV5-1; len: 13; abundance: NA; CDR3aa: CASSLDRGEGYTF; CDR3nt: TGCGCCAGCAGCTTGGACAGGGGAGAAGGCTACACCTTC
j_gene: TRBJ1-3; d_gene: NA; v_gene: TRBV6-5; len: 14; abundance: NA; CDR3aa: CASSSAGVGNTIYF; CDR3nt: TGTGCCAGCAGTTCCGCGGGGGTCGGAAACACCATATATTTT
j_gene: TRBJ2-7; d_gene: TRBD2; v_gene: TRBV2; len: 14; abundance: NA; CDR3aa: CASRLAGGIYEQYF; CDR3nt: TGTGCCAGCCGCCTAGCGGGGGGTATCTACGAGCAGTACTTC
j_gene: TRBJ2-1; d_gene: TRBD2; v_gene: TRBV4-2; len: 16; abundance: NA; CDR3aa: CASSQGSAGGDNEQFF; CDR3nt: TGTGCCAGCAGCCAAGGTTCAGCGGGAGGGGACAATGAGCAGTTCTTC
j_gene: TRBJ1-5; d_gene: NA; v_gene: TRBV7-9; len: 14; abundance: NA; CDR3aa: CASSLGGLGQPQHF; CDR3nt: TGTGCCAGCAGCTTGGGGGGGCTTGGGCAGCCCCAGCATTTT
j_gene: TRBJ1-1; d_gene: TRBD1; v_gene: TRBV29-1; len: 15; abundance: few; CDR3aa: CSDYEQGFWNTEAFF; CDR3nt: TGCAGCGACTACGAACAGGGGTTCTGGAACACTGAAGCTTTCTTT
j_gene: TRBJ1-1; d_gene: NA; v_gene: TRBV6-5; len: 15; abundance: NA; CDR3aa: CASTYQQSVATEAFF; CDR3nt: TGTGCCAGCACCTACCAACAGAGTGTGGCCACTGAAGCTTTCTTT
j_gene: TRBJ1-1; d_gene: NA; v_gene: TRBV20-1; len: 11; abundance: NA; CDR3aa: CSAPRNTEAFF; CDR3nt: TGCAGTGCCCCGAGGAACACTGAAGCTTTCTTT
j_gene: TRBJ1-2; d_gene: NA; v_gene: TRBV27; len: 15; abundance: NA; CDR3aa: CASSPSGTPMNGYTF; CDR3nt: TGTGCCAGCAGCCCGTCCGGGACACCAATGAATGGCTACACCTTC
j_gene: TRBJ1-1; d_gene: NA; v_gene: TRBV18; len: 14; abundance: NA; CDR3aa: CASSPSSTGTEAFF; CDR3nt: TGTGCCAGCTCACCCTCCTCGACCGGGACTGAAGCTTTCTTT
j_gene: TRBJ2-7; d_gene: TRBD1; v_gene: TRBV7-2; len: 14; abundance: once; CDR3aa: CASSSGGRWLEQYF; CDR3nt: TGTGCCAGCAGCTCAGGGGGACGCTGGCTCGAGCAGTACTTC
j_gene: TRBJ2-3; d_gene: NA; v_gene: TRBV6-5; len: 12; abundance: once; CDR3aa: CASSVRGDTQYF; CDR3nt: TGTGCCAGCAGTGTCCGTGGCGATACGCAGTATTTT
j_gene: TRBJ2-6; d_gene: NA; v_gene: TRBV28; len: 17; abundance: NA; CDR3aa: CASIEGGSNRRANVLTF; CDR3nt: TGTGCCAGCATAGAGGGTGGGTCTAACCGTAGGGCCAACGTCCTGACTTTC
j_gene: TRBJ1-5; d_gene: NA; v_gene: TRBV18; len: 15; abundance: few; CDR3aa: CASSPGTPQQGPQHF; CDR3nt: TGTGCCAGCTCACCAGGGACGCCTCAACAGGGGCCCCAGCATTTT
j_gene: TRBJ2-5; d_gene: TRBD1; v_gene: TRBV5-1; len: 16; abundance: NA; CDR3aa: CASSLGEDRVWETQYF; CDR3nt: TGCGCCAGCAGCTTGGGCGAGGACAGGGTTTGGGAGACCCAGTACTTC
j_gene: TRBJ1-2; d_gene: NA; v_gene: TRBV19; len: 13; abundance: NA; CDR3aa: CASSILTDAGYTF; CDR3nt: TGTGCCAGTAGTATCCTGACAGACGCTGGCTACACCTTC
j_gene: TRBJ1-1; d_gene: TRBD1; v_gene: TRBV19; len: 12; abundance: few; CDR3aa: CASKGGQGRAFF; CDR3nt: TGTGCCAGTAAAGGGGGACAGGGAAGAGCTTTCTTT
j_gene: TRBJ1-1; d_gene: NA; v_gene: TRBV6-6; len: 14; abundance: NA; CDR3aa: CASSYPGQNTEAFF; CDR3nt: TGTGCCAGCAGTTACCCCGGACAAAACACTGAAGCTTTCTTT
j_gene: TRBJ2-7; d_gene: NA; v_gene: TRBV5-1; len: 16; abundance: NA; CDR3aa: CASSWTRGPLSYEQYF; CDR3nt: TGCGCCAGCAGCTGGACGCGGGGGCCCTTGTCGTACGAGCAGTACTTC
j_gene: TRBJ1-1; d_gene: TRBD1; v_gene: TRBV27; len: 18; abundance: few; CDR3aa: CASSPVPASRGLGTEAFF; CDR3nt: TGTGCCAGCAGCCCTGTGCCGGCTTCAAGGGGGCTTGGGACTGAAGCTTTCTTT